Each of the 27 T cell receptor beta chains below was sequenced from the same sample in a study of T cell responses to AZD1222 COVID-19 vaccine. Using immunoSEQ multiplex PCR, the repertoire was profiled, and TCRdb retains in-frame clones only, with some absent. Of 150,000 to 200,000 clones listed, around 90% are singletons. Sequences were derived from peripheral blood, sampled on day 0 of AZD1222 vaccination. The source of these receptors is an adult in good health.

The chain joins TRBV2 to TRBJ1-4; 9 nucleotides align to TRBD1. The CDR3 is 14 residues long. J lost 8 bases, V lost 6 bases, and 7 bases had no gene match. CDR1 SNHLY and CDR2 FYNNEI come from the germline V gene. CDR3 protein: CASSQDRGGEKLFF. CDR3 DNA sequence: TGTGCCAGCAGCCAGGACAGGGGTGGGGAAAAACTGTTTTTT.

The J gene is TRBJ2-2, the V gene TRBV7-9; D may be TRBD1 or TRBD2 (7 bases each). Germline V lookup: CDR1 SEHNR, CDR2 FQNEAQ (reference sequence). This CDR3 region has 16 residues. V was trimmed by 2 bases and J by 6 bases, leaving 16 bases between them. The CDR3 here is CASSLMTGRVAGELFF. For the CDR3, the DNA is TGTGCCAGCAGCTTAATGACAGGGAGGGTCGCCGGGGAGCTGTTTTTT.

This clone has a single count. The chain has TRBV19 and TRBJ2-2; the D gene could be TRBD1 or TRBD2 (5 bases each). Trimming removed 3 bases from V and 6 bases from J, with 14 bases in between. This CDR3 is built from 15 residues. Germline CDR1 LNHDA, CDR2 SQIVND (reference sequence). The DNA of the CDR3 is TGTGCCAGTAGTATCGGGGAAAGGGGATCCGGGGAGCTGTTTTTT. It translates to CASSIGERGSGELFF.

J is TRBJ1-2 and V is TRBV27; TRBD1 aligns across 10 bases. V lost 4 bases, J lost 5 bases, and 4 bases stayed unmatched. Germline V gene lookup returns CDR1 MNHEY and CDR2 SMNVEV (reference sequence). This CDR3 contains 14 residues. The CDR3 bases are TGTGCCAGCAGTTGGGACAGGGGACAGTATGGCTACACCTTC. Translation: CASSWDRGQYGYTF.

This clone was observed a single time. The chain is built from TRBV20-1 and TRBJ1-3, with no clear D. CDR1 is DFQATT, CDR2 SNEGSKA, per germline (reference sequence). The CDR3 has 14 amino acids. Trimming shortened V by 3 bases and J by 0 bases, and 9 bases separated the two germline ends. CDR3 sequence reads: CSASLGFSGNTIYF. CDR3 bases: TGCAGTGCTAGTCTTGGATTCTCTGGAAACACCATATATTTT.

This clone occurred once. V usage is TRBV27 and J usage is TRBJ1-6, with D tentatively TRBD1 (5 bases). Trimming removed 3 bases at V and 6 bases at J, with 15 bases between. The CDR3 length is 16 residues. Germline assignment: CDR1 MNHEY and CDR2 SMNVEV (reference sequence). CDR3 bases: TGTGCCAGCAGTTTCGCCTCGGGACCGATTAATTCACCCCTCCACTTT. It is translated as CASSFASGPINSPLHF.

The CDR3 coding sequence is TGTGCCAGCAGTTCTCAGGGGGCGCTGGATTACTCCTACGAGCAGTACTTC. This codes for CASSSQGALDYSYEQYF. This chain joins TRBV28 and TRBJ2-7, with 8 nucleotides matching TRBD1. The CDR3 runs 17 residues. V lost 4 bases to trimming and J lost 0 bases; unmatched junction nucleotides: 11. The V gene's germline CDR1 is MDHEN and CDR2 SYDVKM.

This clone was detected only once. This sequence joins TRBV30 and TRBJ2-2, with no clear D. The CDR3 length is 14 residues. Per germline, CDR1 GTSNPN and CDR2 SVGIG (reference sequence). Trimming shortened V by 3 bases and J by 2 bases, and 10 bases separated the two germline ends. Written as DNA, the CDR3 is TGTGCCTGGAGGCTGGACCTAAACACCGGGGAGCTGTTTTTT. Protein product: CAWRLDLNTGELFF.

This chain's CDR3 is CASSSRGSSYEQYF. The CDR3 nucleotides read TGCGCCAGCAGCAGTCGGGGTTCCTCATACGAGCAGTACTTC. The chain combines TRBV5-1 with TRBJ2-7; D might be TRBD2 (5 bases). The CDR3 contains 14 residues. From germline, CDR1 is SGHRS and CDR2 YFSETQ. Trimming took off 4 bases at V and 4 bases at J, with 15 bases between the two ends.

V gene TRBV6-4 combines with J gene TRBJ1-4, with a possible D match to TRBD1 (6 bases). The CDR3 is 20 residues long. Trimming took 4 bases from V and 3 from J, leaving 27 bases between them. Germline assignment: CDR1 MRHNA and CDR2 SNTAGT. The CDR3, as DNA: TGTGCCAGCAGTGCGAGTCCTGAGACAGGAGGAGGTGCGTCTAATGAAAAACTGTTTTTT. It encodes CASSASPETGGGASNEKLFF.

CDR3: CAWTGGGNTIYF. CDR3 in DNA: TGTGCCTGGACCGGCGGTGGAAACACCATATATTTT. The chain recombines TRBV30 with TRBJ1-3; the D is unclear. Germline CDR1 GTSNPN, CDR2 SVGIG (reference sequence). The V and J ends lost 4 bases and 3 bases respectively, with 7 bases between them. The CDR3 is 12 residues long.

The chain employs TRBV28 and TRBJ1-4; 7 bases line up with TRBD1. This CDR3 has 15 residues. V was clipped by 4 bases and J by 4 bases; unmatched bases: 6. The germline V gene has CDR1 MDHEN and CDR2 SYDVKM. This chain's CDR3 is CASSSRDRHNEKLFF. CDR3 DNA: TGTGCCAGCAGTTCCCGGGACAGACATAATGAAAAACTGTTTTTT.

This clone was recorded once. The rearrangement links TRBV28 to TRBJ1-3, with D perhaps TRBD1 (6 bases). Trimming shortened V by 2 bases and J by 1 base, and 6 bases separated the two germline ends. The CDR3 sequence is 14 residues long. CDR1 MDHEN and CDR2 SYDVKM come from the germline V gene. The chain's CDR3 is CASSLTGSGNTIYF. The CDR3 DNA follows: TGTGCCAGCAGTTTAACAGGGTCTGGAAACACCATATATTTT.

The rearrangement joins TRBV4-2 to TRBJ1-3; 7 bases fit TRBD1. This CDR3 has 16 residues. Per the germline V gene, CDR1 is LGHNA and CDR2 is YNFKEQ. Losses at the gene ends were 6 bases for V and 0 bases for J; bases not matched to a gene: 8. In nucleotides, the CDR3 is TGTGCCAGCAGACCCGCCGGGACAGCCTCTGGAAACACCATATATTTT. Translation: CASRPAGTASGNTIYF.

To note about this clone: No DNA is shown, since the ends of the CDR3 on it are uncertain; the CDR3 is the one TCRdb lists. The chain joins TRBV10-2 to TRBJ2-7; the table's D call, TRBD2, has no DNA check behind it. CDR1 is WSHSY, CDR2 SAAADI, per germline. The CDR3 spans 14 amino acids, including both terminal residues. The chain's CDR3 is CASTSGRGKYEQYF.

The chain carries TRBV6-2 or TRBV6-3 and TRBJ2-1, with 8 bases aligning to TRBD2. The germline CDR1 and CDR2 sequences are MNHEY and SVGEGT. After removal of 5 bases from V and 6 bases from J, the junction contained 9 bases not matched to a gene. This CDR3 spans 15 amino acids. DNA of the CDR3: TGTGCCAGCAGTCTTAGCGGGAAGGTCTCCAATGAGCAGTTCTTC. The encoded protein is CASSLSGKVSNEQFF.

The chain employs TRBV29-1 and TRBJ2-3, with 14 bases that match TRBD2. This CDR3 spans 17 amino acids. Germline V gives CDR1 SQVTM, CDR2 ANQGSEA. Germline trimming cut 5 bases from V and 8 bases from J; bases unmatched to any gene: 15. DNA of the CDR3: TGCAGCGTTCGCCACAGAAGACTAGCGGGAGGGCTCGGTACGCAGTATTTT. This encodes CSVRHRRLAGGLGTQYF.

The CDR3 sequence: CASSLDGTIQFF. The DNA of the CDR3 is TGTGCCAGCAGCTTAGATGGGACTATCCAGTTCTTC. The genes are TRBV11-2 and TRBJ2-1; 7 bases map to TRBD2. Germline V lookup: CDR1 SGHAT, CDR2 FQNNGV. CDR3 size: 12 residues. The junction had 3 bases not matched to a gene; V was cut back by 0 bases and J by 13 bases.

The gene calls are TRBV6-2 or TRBV6-3 and TRBJ1-2, with 8 bases fitting TRBD1. Per the germline V gene, CDR1 is MNHEY and CDR2 is SVGEGT. The CDR3 is made up of 14 amino acids. With V trimmed by 5 bases and J by 4 bases, 6 bases remained unmatched. The CDR3 spells CASSIGQGAYGYTF. CDR3 nucleotides: TGTGCCAGCAGTATCGGACAGGGCGCCTATGGCTACACCTTC.

The rearrangement uses TRBV11-1 and TRBJ2-7, with no clear D. V lost 5 bases to trimming and J lost 4 bases, with 6 bases between them. Germline V gene data show CDR1 as SGHAT and CDR2 as FQDESV (reference sequence). CDR3 length: 11 amino acids. In DNA form, the CDR3 reads TGTGCCAGCAGCCCATCTTACGAGCAGTACTTC. Protein product: CASSPSYEQYF.

DNA of the CDR3: TGTGCCAGCACAGGGACAGGGGATAATTCACCCCTCCACTTT. Translation gives CASTGTGDNSPLHF. The chain employs TRBV27 and TRBJ1-6; TRBD1 matches 10 bases. With 7 bases clipped from V and 5 bases from J, the junction kept 2 bases outside the gene matches. The V gene's germline CDR1 is MNHEY and CDR2 SMNVEV (reference sequence). The CDR3 has 14 amino acids.

This clone was seen once. The chain has TRBV18 and TRBJ2-7; the D call may be TRBD1 or TRBD2 (5 bases each). Trimming left V 4 bases short and J 5 bases short, with 12 bases between. In germline, CDR1 is KGHSH, CDR2 LQKENI. The CDR3 spans 13 residues. As DNA, the CDR3 is TGTGCCAGCTCACTCCGGGACGCAGACGAGCAGTACTTC. It codes for CASSLRDADEQYF.

The chain links TRBV7-9 to TRBJ1-4, with D possibly TRBD1 on 5 matching bases. Germline V lookup: CDR1 SEHNR, CDR2 FQNEAQ (reference sequence). V lost 4 bases and J lost 4, with 10 bases in between. CDR3 length equals 14 residues. This CDR3 is CASSSGTDNEKLFF. As DNA, the CDR3 is TGTGCCAGCAGCTCCGGGACGGATAATGAAAAACTGTTTTTT.

This clone was seen a single time. This chain joins TRBV3-1 (or the pseudogene TRBV3-2) and TRBJ1-3; D is ambiguous. V shed 0 bases and J shed 1 base, with 1 base lying between them. The germline gives CDR1 LGHDT, CDR2 YNNKEL (reference sequence). The CDR3 loop spans 13 amino acids. As DNA, the CDR3 is TGTGCCAGCAGCCAAGATTCTGGAAACACCATATATTTT. It yields the protein CASSQDSGNTIYF.

The chain is built from TRBV5-4 and TRBJ1-6; no reliable D call. Germline CDR1 is SGHNT and CDR2 is YYREEE (reference sequence). V lost 4 bases to trimming and J lost 10 bases, with 15 bases between them. The CDR3 is 14 amino acids. The CDR3 DNA reads as TGTGCCAGCAGCGTGGGCCTGGGCGGATCACCCCTCCACTTT. It codes for CASSVGLGGSPLHF.

This clone was counted a single time. This chain links TRBV29-1 with TRBJ1-3; D not resolved. With 3 bases removed from V and 3 bases from J, the gap between germline ends came to 6 bases. Per the germline V gene, CDR1 is SQVTM and CDR2 is ANQGSEA. CDR3 length: 12 residues. CDR3 loop: CSVEANGNTIYF. The CDR3 DNA follows: TGCAGCGTTGAGGCGAATGGAAACACCATATATTTT. The variable domain in full, completed from reference TRBV29-1 and TRBJ1-3, reads SAVISQKPSRDICQRGTSLTIQCQVDSQVTMMFWYRQQPGQSLTLIATANQGSEATYESGFVIDKFPISRPNLTFSTLTVSNMSPEDSSIYLCSVEANGNTIYFGEGSWLTVV.

The chain carries TRBV6-6 and TRBJ2-1; 7 positions agree with TRBD1. This CDR3 is 15 amino acids long. Germline V gives CDR1 MNHNY, CDR2 SVGAGI (reference sequence). The V and J ends lost 4 bases and 3 bases, in that order; junction bases with no gene match: 6. The CDR3 bases are TGTGCCAGCAGTTTGGACAGGAATCGCTACAATGAGCAGTTCTTC. Amino acid sequence: CASSLDRNRYNEQFF.